Many counts were recorded for the clone carrying this T cell receptor (beta chain). Its antigen is currently unknown. V was cut by 8 bases and J by 1 base, with 8 bases left in between. The CDR3 is made up of 12 amino acids. The germline CDR1 and CDR2 sequences are WSHSY and SAAADI. This entry belongs to a study of T cells in Graves' hyperthyroidism and ophthalmopathy. Overall study results and limits: In the blood, most expanded thyroid clonotypes above 0.001 appeared as well.

RNA transcripts were the template for amplifying TCR beta CDR3 regions. In the first-round RT-PCR of the TCR CDR3, the HTBI primer set was used. One entry per CDR3 protein, called by TCRdb with MiXCR from the multiplex PCR reads. The sample yields more than 550,000 distinct CDR3 sequences, just under 45% seen once. Criteria for exclusion of patients were uncontrolled infection, other autoimmune disease, pregnancy or lactation. In making diagnoses, clinical symptoms, serum thyroxine and TRAb, thyroid ultrasound and orbital computed tomography were all used. The sequence was obtained from an adult man with Graves' disease, either hyperthyroidism or ophthalmopathy (not recorded which). Sample: peripheral blood or thyroid tissue (not recorded which). V and J are TRBV10-2 and TRBJ1-1; D is unresolved. CDR3 in amino acids: CASGWSNTEAFF. The DNA for the CDR3 is TGCGCCAGCGGTTGGTCGAACACTGAAGCTTTCTTT.